This T cell receptor (beta chain) is from a study of blood T cell repertoires in COVID-19 (dated by TCRdb to 2018 to 2020). Study-level background: Samples from collaborators originated in the United States, Italy and Spain and spanned both the acute and convalescent phases of COVID-19. Sample metadata almost always included a de-identified subject ID, COVID-19 status, age in years and sex. The prospective study material was composed of cDNA or gDNA derived from T cells, B-cell-depleted T cells, or PBMCs. The samples were drawn from two sources: the first 160 participants of the ongoing ImmuneRACE study, and approximately 1,300 subjects contributed by 6 global collaborators. Deeply sampled blood TCRbeta repertoires from subjects exposed to, actively infected with, or recovered from COVID-19 were included in the dataset. HLA class I and class II types, where available, came from metadata supplied by the sample provider rather than from assay-based typing. The repertoires were released in a freely available public database meant as a resource for research on the immune response to SARS-CoV-2. The research as a whole found: How much clinical and demographic metadata was included differed by source and by participant, and the metadata was provided uncurated.

V lost 1 base and J lost 4 bases; the stretch between them is 11 bases long. Counted from cysteine to phenylalanine, this CDR3 has 13 amino acids. Of the read, only the CDR3 DNA is kept; its 39 bases are in frame from base 1. CDR1 and CDR2, per the germline V gene, are SQVTM and ANQGSEA. The collaborating institutions used their own protocols to collect whole blood in K2EDTA tubes. For TCRbeta analysis, collaborators shipped samples as frozen whole blood, isolated PBMCs, or DNA extracted from either of those sample types. To note about this clone: What antigen it recognizes has not been identified. Base-call qualities are not available, and no considerably larger clone is one nucleotide away.

The immunoSEQ Assay, a bias-controlled multiplex PCR, was used to amplify TCRbeta CDR3 regions from genomic DNA. Per the source publication's procedure: The number of nucleated cells in each sample was estimated by amplification of reference gene primers within the assay. To quantify the absolute abundance of each unique TCRbeta CDR3 rearrangement, sequence reads were collapsed and filtered. For each sample, productive Simpson clonality was calculated by taking the square root of Simpson's diversity index across productive rearrangements. The immuneACCESS repertoire file appears here via TCRdb, limited to in-frame rearrangements. These files lack a portion of the clones; in checked studies, under half of the deficit traces to unresolved V genes, and the cause of the others is not known. V and J calls and clone size are those listed in that table; D and trimming were worked out from the DNA. Across this sample there are some 180,000 clones, with 60% to 85% seen only once. Jointly, the top ten make up roughly 9.4% of the sample.

This receptor was obtained from a woman between 50 and 59 years old with active or convalescent COVID-19. Rearrangement joined TRBV29-1 to TRBJ2-7; a confident D gene designation cannot be given. The sample comprised peripheral blood. The CDR3 reads CSVEGGNGYEQYF. Here is the DNA: TGCAGCGTTGAAGGAGGTAACGGGTACGAGCAGTACTTC.